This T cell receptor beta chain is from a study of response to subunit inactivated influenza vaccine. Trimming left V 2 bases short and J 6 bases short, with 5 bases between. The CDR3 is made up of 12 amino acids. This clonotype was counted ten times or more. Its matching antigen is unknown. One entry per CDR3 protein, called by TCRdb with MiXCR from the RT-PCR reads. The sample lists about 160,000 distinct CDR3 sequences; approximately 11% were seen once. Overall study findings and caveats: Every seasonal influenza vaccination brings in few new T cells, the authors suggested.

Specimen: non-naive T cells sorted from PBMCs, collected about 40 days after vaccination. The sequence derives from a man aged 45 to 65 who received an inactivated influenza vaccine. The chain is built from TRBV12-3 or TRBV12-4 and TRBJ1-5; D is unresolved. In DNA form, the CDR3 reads TGTGCCAGCAGTTTACCCGGTCAGCCCCAGCATTTT. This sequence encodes CASSLPGQPQHF.